Listed here are 25 T cell receptor beta chains from one sample, sequenced in a study of blood T cells in healthy people across ages. Through a sample-barcoded 5' primer and a J-beta primer mix, a second PCR was run for roughly 6 to 11 cycles. Using its own MiXCR run on the 5' RACE reads, TCRdb lists one record per CDR3 protein. The sample holds approximately 1.5 million distinct CDR3 sequences, 34% seen once. Input material: blood. The receptors were gathered from a woman aged 25 to 39 in good health.

In its sample, this clonotype was seen a few times. V usage is TRBV15 and J usage is TRBJ1-5; D is undetermined. The V end lost 0 bases, the J end lost 4 bases, and 10 bases lay between the germline ends. The CDR3 is 15 residues long. Germline V gene lookup returns CDR1 LNHNV and CDR2 YYDKDF (reference sequence). The CDR3 spells CATSRDTRRNQPQHF. Written as DNA, the CDR3 is TGTGCCACCAGCAGAGATACCCGCCGGAATCAGCCCCAGCATTTT.

This clonotype was observed a handful of times. The chain joins TRBV7-9 to TRBJ1-4; D unresolved. With 6 bases removed from V and 10 bases from J, the gap between germline ends came to 12 bases. The CDR3 totals 12 residues. In germline, CDR1 is SEHNR, CDR2 FQNEAQ (reference sequence). CDR3: CASSYKDGKLFF. For the CDR3, the DNA is TGTGCCAGCAGTTACAAAGATGGAAAACTGTTTTTT.

A few counts support this clonotype. The chain has TRBV7-9 and TRBJ2-1; TRBD1 agrees at 8 bases. Germline CDR1 is SEHNR and CDR2 is FQNEAQ (reference sequence). V gave up 5 bases and J gave up 12 bases; unmatched junction bases: 18. The CDR3 sequence is 16 residues long. CDR3 nucleotide sequence: TGTGCCAGCAGCCTAACCGGGACAGGAACTACAATGAGGCAGTTCTTC. Its translation: CASSLTGTGTTMRQFF.

This clonotype showed up many times. V usage is TRBV7-6 and J usage is TRBJ1-5; D might be TRBD1 (5 bases). Trimming took 5 bases from V and 6 from J, leaving 20 bases between them. This CDR3 spans 16 amino acids. Per germline, CDR1 SGHVS and CDR2 FNYEAQ. The CDR3 DNA sequence: TGTGCCAGCAGCCAATTTGGGCAGGGAGGGAGTCAGCCCCAGCATTTT. As protein: CASSQFGQGGSQPQHF.

As for this clonotype: An end of the junction differs from the germline gene, which may be a read error. The chain is built from TRBV7-3 and TRBJ2-3; 11 bases agree with TRBD2. The length of the CDR3 is 18 residues. Germline V gene sequence: CDR1 SGHTA, CDR2 FQGTGA. The CDR3 region has the DNA TGTGCCAGCAGCTTATCCCCTCTAGCGGGGGGATACACAGATGCGCAGTATTTT. Translated, it gives CASSLSPLAGGYTDAQYF.

Here the CDR3 reads CASSLLGWAGGDYGYTF. CDR3 nucleotide sequence: TGTGCCAGCAGCTTATTAGGTTGGGCAGGGGGGGACTATGGCTACACCTTC. The V gene is TRBV7-2, the J gene TRBJ1-2, with 7 bases fitting TRBD1. In germline, CDR1 is SGHTA, CDR2 FQGNSA. CDR3 length equals 17 residues. V gave up 2 bases and J gave up 3 bases; unmatched junction bases: 12. Full variable domain (missing parts from reference TRBV7-2 and TRBJ1-2): GAGVSQSPSNKVTEKGKDVELRCDPISGHTALYWYRQSLGQGLEFLIYFQGNSAPDKSGLPSDRFSAERTGGSVSTLTIQRTQQEDSAVYLCASSLLGWAGGDYGYTFGSGTRLTVV.

This clonotype was observed a few times. The genes are TRBV24-1 and TRBJ2-1, with a possible D match to TRBD1 (6 bases). The CDR3 loop spans 16 amino acids. Germline V lookup: CDR1 KGHDR, CDR2 SFDVKD. The ends were cut back, 2 bases at V and 9 bases at J, with 19 bases in the middle. CDR3: CATSDYQGSTGFEQFF. DNA for the CDR3: TGTGCCACCAGTGATTACCAGGGGTCCACCGGGTTTGAGCAGTTCTTC.

The chain couples TRBV6-1 to TRBJ1-2; 9 bases agree with TRBD1. Germline lookup yields CDR1 MNHNS and CDR2 SASEGT. CDR3 length: 15 residues. V lost 5 bases to trimming and J lost 2 bases; unmatched junction nucleotides: 6. CDR3 loop: CASSPSGTGNYGYTF. The CDR3 DNA reads TGTGCCAGCAGTCCCTCAGGGACAGGGAACTATGGCTACACCTTC.

This rearrangement joins TRBV28 to TRBJ2-7, with D hard to call. The V and J ends lost 5 bases and 7 bases respectively, with 18 bases between them. CDR1 is MDHEN and CDR2 is SYDVKM in the germline V gene. The CDR3 spans 14 residues. The CDR3 DNA reads as TGTGCCAGCAGTCTCGACCCGTACCTAGTGGAGCAGTACTTC. Translating gives CASSLDPYLVEQYF.

This chain joins TRBV6-1 and TRBJ2-7; D gene ambiguous. This CDR3 has 14 residues. With 5 bases removed from V and 3 bases from J, the gap between germline ends came to 14 bases. Germline CDR1 MNHNS, CDR2 SASEGT. The CDR3 loop is CASSLPGLNYEQYF. CDR3 coding DNA: TGTGCCAGCAGTCTCCCGGGCCTTAACTACGAGCAGTACTTC.

This chain joins TRBV20-1 and TRBJ1-5; tentatively, D is TRBD1 (6 bases). This CDR3 is 16 amino acids long. Germline CDR1 and CDR2: DFQATT and SNEGSKA (reference sequence). V was pared by 0 bases and J by 1 base, with 13 bases between. CDR3 sequence reads: CSARDKRTASNQPQHF. The CDR3 DNA reads as TGCAGTGCTAGAGATAAAAGGACAGCCAGCAATCAGCCCCAGCATTTT.

This clonotype was seen repeatedly, ten times or more. The rearrangement uses TRBV12-3 or TRBV12-4 and TRBJ2-7; D remains unclear. CDR3 length: 13 residues. Trimming cost V 7 bases and J 3 bases, with 13 bases left between them. This chain's CDR3 is CASTQDPRYEQYF. Written as DNA, the CDR3 is TGTGCCAGCACCCAAGACCCCCGCTACGAGCAGTACTTC.

The V call is TRBV6-5, the J call TRBJ2-1; 7 positions agree with TRBD1. The J call is doubtful: the DNA matches TRBJ2-7 better. Germline values: CDR1 MNHEY, CDR2 SVGAGI. The CDR3 sequence is 13 residues long. The CDR3 DNA reads as TGTACCACAAACAGGGGCCCCTTTTCCGAGCAGTACTTC. Translated, it gives CTTNRGPFSEQYF.

A few counts support this clonotype. The chain uses TRBV27 and TRBJ2-1; 8 bases are a match to TRBD2. The J segment lost 7 bases and the V segment lost 3 bases, leaving 14 bases of the junction unmatched. The CDR3 consists of 17 residues. Germline V gene lookup returns CDR1 MNHEY and CDR2 SMNVEV (reference sequence). The CDR3 DNA reads as TGTGCCAGCAGTTTTCTAACTAGCGGCCTCTCCCAGAATGAGCAGTTCTTC. Translating it yields CASSFLTSGLSQNEQFF.

The chain has TRBV6-2 or TRBV6-3 and TRBJ2-1; D is tentatively TRBD1 or TRBD2 (6 bases each). The V gene lost 10 bases and the J gene lost 2 bases, with 27 bases spanning the gap. The CDR3 has 18 amino acids. Germline V gives CDR1 MNHEY, CDR2 SVGEGT. The CDR3 spells CANSLATGTAPPYNEQFF. As DNA, the CDR3 is TGTGCCAACAGCCTTGCAACAGGGACTGCTCCACCCTACAATGAGCAGTTCTTC.

In its sample, this clonotype was seen a few times. The rearrangement links TRBV10-3 to TRBJ2-7, with TRBD1 as a possible D gene (6 bases). Trimming shortened V by 9 bases and J by 2 bases, and 20 bases separated the two germline ends. This CDR3 is 15 amino acids long. CDR1 ENHRY and CDR2 SYGVKD come from the germline V gene. CDR3 residues: CAIRKQQGATYEQYF. CDR3 coding DNA: TGTGCCATTAGAAAGCAACAGGGAGCTACCTACGAGCAGTACTTC.

In this sample, this clonotype turned up a few times. This chain links TRBV11-1 with TRBJ2-2; D gene uncertain. In germline, CDR1 is SGHAT, CDR2 FQDESV (reference sequence). Trimming cost V 7 bases and J 2 bases, with 11 bases left between them. The CDR3 is 14 residues long. The CDR3 DNA sequence: TGTGCCAGCAATCTACAACCTAACACCGGGGAGCTGTTTTTT. Its protein product is CASNLQPNTGELFF. The full variable domain, its missing parts supplied by reference TRBV11-1 and TRBJ2-2, is EAEVAQSPRYKITEKSQAVAFWCDPISGHATLYWYRQILGQGPELLVQFQDESVVDDSQLPKDRFSAERLKGVDSTLKIQPAELGDSAMYLCASNLQPNTGELFFGEGSRLTVL.

In its sample, this clonotype was seen a few times. The chain joins TRBV5-1 to TRBJ2-4; the match to TRBD1 covers 8 bases. J was trimmed by 7 bases and V by 3 bases; bases with no gene match: 9. Germline-derived CDR1 and CDR2 are SGHRS and YFSETQ. This CDR3 spans 15 amino acids. CDR3 region: CASSSGQVGQNIQYF. CDR3 coding DNA: TGCGCCAGCAGCTCGGGACAGGTGGGGCAGAACATTCAGTACTTC.

The rearrangement links TRBV29-1 to TRBJ1-1, with D possibly TRBD1 on 5 matching bases. The CDR3 consists of 14 residues. Per germline, CDR1 SQVTM and CDR2 ANQGSEA. V was trimmed by 7 bases and J by 1 base, leaving 16 bases between them. As DNA, the CDR3 is TGCAGCGCAAAGGGGTATAGCACGAACACTGAAGCTTTCTTT. As protein: CSAKGYSTNTEAFF.

The chain recombines TRBV20-1 with TRBJ2-1, with D uncertain. Germline V gene sequence: CDR1 DFQATT, CDR2 SNEGSKA (reference sequence). The CDR3 consists of 11 residues. Trimming left V 4 bases short and J 8 bases short, with 9 bases between. CDR3 loop: CSAIQAHEQFF. The CDR3 nucleotides are TGCAGTGCTATCCAGGCGCATGAGCAGTTCTTC.

This clonotype was recorded a few times. This rearrangement joins TRBV20-1 to TRBJ2-3, with D perhaps given as TRBD1 or TRBD2 (5 bases each). Germline assignment: CDR1 DFQATT and CDR2 SNEGSKA (reference sequence). This CDR3 is built from 15 residues. The V end was cut by 5 bases, the J end by 0 bases, with 15 bases between. CDR3 in amino acids: CSAGGGRPSTDTQYF. The CDR3 DNA follows: TGCAGTGCTGGGGGTGGGAGACCCAGCACAGATACGCAGTATTTT.

V usage is TRBV30 and J usage is TRBJ2-2; 13 nucleotides agree with TRBD2. Germline V gene lookup returns CDR1 GTSNPN and CDR2 SVGIG (reference sequence). V lost 0 bases to trimming and J lost 7 bases; unmatched junction nucleotides: 2. The CDR3 contains 15 residues. Written as DNA, the CDR3 is TGTGCCTGGAGTGTACTAGCGGGGGGGAACGGGGAGCTGTTTTTT. It encodes CAWSVLAGGNGELFF.

The J gene is TRBJ2-5, the V gene TRBV21-1; the listed D gene, TRBD1, was not tested against the DNA. TRBV21-1 is assigned pseudogene status. CDR3 size: 14 residues. This CDR3 is CASSKDRGCGTQYF. The CDR3 DNA reads TGTGCCAGCAGCAAGGACAGGGGATGCGGGACCCAGTACTTC.

The chain couples TRBV27 to TRBJ1-2; D perhaps matches TRBD1 (6 bases). Trimming took 4 bases from V and 4 from J, leaving 16 bases between them. This CDR3 has 15 amino acids. Germline V gene lookup returns CDR1 MNHEY and CDR2 SMNVEV (reference sequence). CDR3 DNA sequence: TGTGCCAGCAGTTCCCGGGACAACCCTCTCTATGGCTACACCTTC. This codes for CASSSRDNPLYGYTF.

This clonotype was seen only a few times. The chain recombines TRBV4-1 with TRBJ2-6; D is unresolved. The CDR3 contains 20 residues. Germline V lookup: CDR1 MGHRA, CDR2 YSYEKL. V lost 2 bases, J lost 0 bases, and 20 bases lay in between. The CDR3 DNA is TGCGCCAGCAGCCAACCTAAAGGCGGCGTAATAAACTCTGGGGCCAACGTCCTGACTTTC. Translation gives CASSQPKGGVINSGANVLTF.